This T cell receptor beta chain was obtained from a study of blood T cell repertoires in COVID-19. Study information: The analysed material was cDNA or gDNA that came from T cells, B-cell-depleted T cells, or PBMCs.

This table comes from immunoSEQ multiplex PCR, and its TCRdb copy is limited to in-frame clones, with some not included. The table has 150,000 to 200,000 clones, roughly four fifths seen once. The germline V gene encodes CDR1 SGHRS and CDR2 YFSETQ. There are 15 residues in the CDR3. V lost 2 bases and J lost 6; bases outside the gene matches: 6. The clonotype comes from a woman aged 80 or over with COVID-19, enrolled during active disease. V and J are TRBV5-1 and TRBJ2-1, with TRBD2 identical over 9 bases. The sample comprised peripheral blood. This chain's CDR3 is CASSFGLAGSNEQFF. The CDR3 DNA follows: TGCGCCAGCAGCTTCGGCCTAGCGGGGTCCAATGAGCAGTTCTTC.